This record looks at one T cell receptor beta chain sequence and its context. Its antigen is currently unknown. These data come from a study of cytomegalovirus exposure and HLA in healthy donors. Findings of the study overall: Versus the roughly 670-donor mean, an Asian-associated ancestry cluster reportedly showed fewer N-insertions in a later analysis.

The PCR ran on 60 Vbeta and 13 Jbeta primers. Method: immunoSEQ multiplex PCR; TCRdb's copy keeps in-frame clones and lacks some. Among 150,000 to 200,000 clones listed, around 75% were seen once. Germline CDR1 is SGDLS and CDR2 is YYNGEE. Trimming removed 5 bases at V and 6 bases at J, with 18 bases between. The CDR3 is 14 amino acids. The sample was PBMCs. The source of this sequence is a woman in her thirties or forties in good health and CMV-seropositive. The rearrangement joins TRBV9 to TRBJ2-7; a possible D gene is TRBD1 (6 bases). The CDR3 DNA sequence: TGTGCCAGCAGTCCGACAGGTCAAGCCCCCGAGCAGTACTTC. Its translation is CASSPTGQAPEQYF.